The entry that follows covers one T cell receptor beta chain sequence. As yet, its antigen is unknown. Unique molecular identifiers were present in the TCR beta cDNA libraries. Out of 1 to 10 million T cells, hundreds of thousands of cDNA molecules were generated. Each CDR3 protein is one row after TCRdb ran MiXCR on the PCR reads. The sample contains about 770,000 distinct CDR3 sequences, 40% to 55% of which appear only once. The data were taken from a study of post-analysis software for immune sequencing data. The CDR3 is made up of 16 amino acids. Germline V gene data show CDR1 as SGDLS and CDR2 as YYNGEE. Unmatched junction bases numbered 8, after V lost 3 bases and J lost 3 bases. General study results and limits: With TRBV5-6, TRBV5-1 and TRBV20-1 included, a handful of TRBV segments were more frequent in patients than in controls.

Sequenced sample: blood. The rearrangement uses TRBV9 and TRBJ2-7; 11 bases fit TRBD1. The receptor was derived from a girl aged 5 to 17 with multiple sclerosis. CDR3 DNA sequence: TGTGCCAGCAGCGATAGCCGGGACAGGGGGGTCTACGAGCAGTACTTC. Amino acids: CASSDSRDRGVYEQYF.